This T cell receptor (beta chain) was identified during a study of CD8 T cells in Susac syndrome. Study results and limitations: TCR sequencing and HLA analysis covered a relatively small number of individuals.

Sequencing of TCR beta was undertaken in CD8+ and CD4+ T cells derived from blood. TEMRA cells were FACS-enriched and CD8+ and CD4+ T cells negatively isolated. As concerns this clonotype: What it binds is not known.

The RNA, about 0.45 to 1 ug, was put through reverse transcription using random hexamers. The authors amplified TCR beta CDR3 across 54 Vbeta and 13 Jbeta using immunoSEQ multiplex PCR. TCRdb reprocessed the immunoSEQ multiplex PCR reads with MiXCR, giving one entry per CDR3 protein. The data show 190,000 or so distinct CDR3 sequences, around 93% seen once. The source of this sequence is a human donor with multiple sclerosis. The sample consisted of CD4+ T cells from PBMCs.

CDR3 region: CSARDWVSLNEQFF. The CDR3 region has the DNA TGCAGTGCTAGAGATTGGGTCTCTCTCAATGAGCAGTTCTTC. V gene TRBV20-1 combines with J gene TRBJ2-1; D unclear. Trimming took 0 bases from V and 6 from J, leaving 12 bases between them. Germline CDR1 and CDR2: DFQATT and SNEGSKA (reference sequence). The CDR3 is 14 residues long.